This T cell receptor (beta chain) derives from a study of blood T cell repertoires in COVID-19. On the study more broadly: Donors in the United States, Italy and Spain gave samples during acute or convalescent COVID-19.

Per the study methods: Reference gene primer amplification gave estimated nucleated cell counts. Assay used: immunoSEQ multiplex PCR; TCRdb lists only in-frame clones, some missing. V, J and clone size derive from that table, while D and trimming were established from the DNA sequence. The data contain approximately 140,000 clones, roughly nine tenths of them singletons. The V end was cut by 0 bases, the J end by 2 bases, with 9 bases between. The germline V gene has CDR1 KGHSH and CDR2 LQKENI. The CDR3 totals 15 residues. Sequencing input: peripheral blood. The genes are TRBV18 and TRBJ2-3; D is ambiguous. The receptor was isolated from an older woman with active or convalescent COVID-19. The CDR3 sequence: CASSPPLALTDTQYF. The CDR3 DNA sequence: TGTGCCAGCTCACCACCCTTGGCTCTCACAGATACGCAGTATTTT.